These 15 T cell receptor beta chains came from one sample sequenced in a study of cytomegalovirus exposure and HLA in healthy donors (dated by TCRdb to about 2017). To prepare the library, the immunoSEQ multiplex PCR assay was applied. Entries here come from immuneACCESS through TCRdb and include only in-frame sequences with V and J called. Some clones fail to appear in such tables; in the studies checked, an unresolved V gene covers under half of the shortfall, and the cause of the remainder is unknown. The sample yields over 150,000 clones; approximately 82% were counted once. Together, the top ten hold around 15% of the sample. The sample comprised PBMCs. The receptors were sampled from a woman in her 30s in good health and CMV-seropositive.

The chain links TRBV2 to TRBJ2-7, with 8 bases lining up with TRBD1. Per germline, CDR1 SNHLY and CDR2 FYNNEI. The trim removed 6 bases at V and 3 bases at J, leaving 10 bases unmatched. The CDR3 totals 15 residues. The CDR3 DNA reads TGTGCCAGCAGCCACGACAGGGGAACCTTCTACGAGCAGTACTTC. This encodes CASSHDRGTFYEQYF. Supplemented by reference TRBV2 and TRBJ2-7, the full variable domain reads EPEVTQTPSHQVTQMGQEVILRCVPISNHLYFYWYRQILGQKVEFLVSFYNNEISEKSEIFDDQFSVERPDGSNFTLKIRSTKLEDSAMYFCASSHDRGTFYEQYFGPGTRLTVT.

The CDR3 spells CASSQEKTASGNTIYF. In DNA, the CDR3 is TGTGCCAGCAGCCAGGAAAAGACAGCCTCTGGAAACACCATATATTTT. The chain couples TRBV4-2 to TRBJ1-3, with a possible D match to TRBD1 (5 bases). Germline V gives CDR1 LGHNA, CDR2 YNFKEQ. The CDR3 is 16 residues long. V gave up 3 bases and J gave up 0 bases, with 12 bases separating them.

J is TRBJ1-5 and V is TRBV29-1, with a possible D match to TRBD1 (6 bases). V gave up 4 bases and J gave up 2 bases, with 15 bases separating them. From germline, CDR1 is SQVTM and CDR2 ANQGSEA. CDR3 size: 15 residues. CDR3 loop: CSVGGGSLGNQPQHF. The CDR3 DNA follows: TGCAGCGTTGGAGGGGGTTCCTTGGGCAATCAGCCCCAGCATTTT.

The J gene is TRBJ1-2, the V gene TRBV5-1, with 8 bases identical to TRBD1. V dropped 0 bases and J dropped 3; count of bases not matched to a gene: 4. Per germline, CDR1 SGHRS and CDR2 YFSETQ. The CDR3 spans 15 residues. CDR3 in amino acids: CASSLAPTGDYGYTF. The CDR3 bases are TGCGCCAGCAGCTTGGCGCCGACAGGGGACTATGGCTACACCTTC.

The chain combines TRBV18 with TRBJ1-4; possibly TRBD1 for D (6 bases). The CDR3 loop spans 15 amino acids. Germline CDR1 KGHSH, CDR2 LQKENI. V lost 3 bases and J 4 bases, leaving 12 bases between the germline ends. CDR3: CASSPSTGINEKLFF. The CDR3 region has the DNA TGTGCCAGCTCACCCTCGACAGGTATTAATGAAAAACTGTTTTTT.

The V call is TRBV5-6, the J call TRBJ2-1, with TRBD2 matching over 9 bases. This CDR3 contains 16 residues. Germline CDR1 SGHDT, CDR2 YYEEEE. Trimming removed 3 bases from V and 6 bases from J; junction bases left unmatched: 10. The CDR3 here is CASSSRGSGSGNEQFF. CDR3 sequence (DNA): TGTGCCAGCAGCTCTCGGGGTAGCGGGAGCGGCAATGAGCAGTTCTTC.

This clone was observed a few times. The chain uses TRBV11-2 and TRBJ1-2; D is perhaps TRBD1 (6 bases). The V gene lost 2 bases and the J gene lost 8 bases, with 12 bases spanning the gap. This CDR3 region has 13 residues. CDR1 and CDR2 from the germline V gene are SGHAT and FQNNGV. In nucleotides, the CDR3 is TGTGCCAGCAGCTTACAACAGGGCTTCGGCTACACCTTC. This encodes CASSLQQGFGYTF.

In its sample, this clone was seen a few times. The chain carries TRBV28 and TRBJ1-5; possibly TRBD1 for D (5 bases). CDR1 and CDR2 (germline): MDHEN, SYDVKM. CDR3 length equals 14 residues. Between the trimmed V and J ends, which lost 1 base and 6 bases, there was a span of 10 bases. In DNA, the CDR3 is TGTGCCAGCAGTTTATTGGGGGGGAGTCAGCCCCAGCATTTT. Translating it yields CASSLLGGSQPQHF.

The CDR3 nucleotides read TGCGCCAGCAGCCAGGTTATCAACAGGACAGGGGACGAAAAACTGTTTTTT. Translation gives CASSQVINRTGDEKLFF. The J gene is TRBJ1-4, the V gene TRBV4-1; 9 bases fit TRBD1. The CDR3 contains 17 residues. Germline V gives CDR1 MGHRA, CDR2 YSYEKL. The trim removed 3 bases at V and 8 bases at J, leaving 13 bases unmatched.

This clone was found once. The chain joins TRBV4-2 to TRBJ2-1, with 8 bases identical to TRBD1. The CDR3 is 16 residues long. CDR1 and CDR2 from the germline V gene are LGHNA and YNFKEQ. Trimming removed 0 bases from V and 3 bases from J; junction bases left unmatched: 4. CDR3 nucleotides: TGTGCCAGCAGCCAAGAAAGGACAGGGAACTACAATGAGCAGTTCTTC. Translated, it gives CASSQERTGNYNEQFF.

The chain links TRBV5-1 to TRBJ1-2, with unresolved D. The CDR3 is 15 amino acids. V gave up 0 bases and J gave up 4 bases, with 13 bases separating them. Germline lookup yields CDR1 SGHRS and CDR2 YFSETQ. For the CDR3, the DNA is TGCGCCAGCAGCTTGGAGCCCCAGAGCGTCTATGGCTACACCTTC. As protein: CASSLEPQSVYGYTF.

This clone came up a few times. V is TRBV4-1 and J is TRBJ1-2; D remains unclear. The V end was cut by 3 bases, the J end by 3 bases, with 20 bases between. This CDR3 is 17 amino acids long. Germline loops: CDR1 MGHRA, CDR2 YSYEKL. CDR3 in DNA: TGCGCCAGCAGCCACGTCGCAGCGGTGGGGTTAGACTATGGCTACACCTTC. It yields the protein CASSHVAAVGLDYGYTF.

The rearrangement links TRBV2 to TRBJ1-1, with TRBD1 matching over 7 bases. Per germline, CDR1 SNHLY and CDR2 FYNNEI. V lost 4 bases and J lost 4; bases outside the gene matches: 12. This CDR3 has 16 residues. CDR3 nucleotides: TGTGCCAGCAGTGTTACGGCACGACAGGGAAGCACTGAAGCTTTCTTT. Protein product: CASSVTARQGSTEAFF.

The CDR3 loop is CASSQESRQSEQYF. Written as DNA, the CDR3 is TGTGCCAGCAGCCAAGAGAGCAGGCAGAGCGAGCAGTACTTC. The chain carries TRBV4-2 and TRBJ2-7; D remains unclear. V was pared by 0 bases and J by 6 bases, with 12 bases between. Germline V gives CDR1 LGHNA, CDR2 YNFKEQ. This CDR3 comprises 14 residues.

The V and J genes are TRBV15 and TRBJ1-5, with no clear D. This CDR3 region has 15 residues. The germline V and J ends were trimmed by 0 bases and 6 bases, with 12 bases remaining between them. CDR1 is LNHNV, CDR2 YYDKDF, per germline (reference sequence). CDR3 amino acids: CATSRDQTGSQPQHF. CDR3 sequence (DNA): TGTGCCACCAGCAGAGACCAAACTGGGAGTCAGCCCCAGCATTTT.